The present TCR beta chain was sequenced within a study of metastatic and nonmetastatic thyroid tumors (dated by TCRdb to the early 2020s). Broadly, across the study: The researchers compared repertoires between peripheral blood samples and tumor or nodule tissue samples from patients with malignant or benign thyroid disease. Findings and caveats that apply to the study as a whole: TCR beta diversity was reported as significantly higher in malignant tumors than in benign nodules, in both blood and tumor samples.

Note on this clone: There is no known antigen for this receptor. No quality values exist for individual bases; no much larger clone is one base distant.

None of the patients had been given any treatment before thyroid surgery. The study retrospectively analysed patient clinical samples collected from the early 2010s to the late 2010s using T-cell receptor beta sequencing. Including cysteine and phenylalanine, the CDR3 has 13 amino acids. Only the CDR3 DNA stays, 39 bases, in frame from base 1. V is cut by 3 bases and J by 4 bases, and the space between the germline ends is 7 bases. CDR1 and CDR2 (MNHNS, SASEGT) derive from the germline V gene. Libraries were constructed by PCR. The instrument was an Illumina HiSeq 4000. High-throughput sequencing was used to profile the CDR3 region of the TCR beta-chain in every patient. The authors processed their data as follows. CDR3 differences across clinicopathological groups were used to build a classifier for discriminating distant-metastatic papillary thyroid cancer patients. Repertoire diversity was assessed with the Shannon index, and tumor-blood repertoire similarity with the Morisita-Horn index. TCRdb redid the processing of the public reads, applying fastp at Q25 and MiXCR, and retained in-frame beta chains. The V and J calls come from TCRdb's annotation, not from the publication. This sample lists about 11,000 clones; 35% to 45% were detected once. The top ten hold 16% of the sample.

Sequenced sample: tumor tissue. The chain was built from TRBV6-1 and TRBJ1-3; there is no confident call for the D gene. This TCR came from a female donor with papillary thyroid cancer or a benign thyroid nodule (not recorded which). Some clones in this sample may be carry-over from other donors' samples. The DNA sequence reads TGTGCCAGCAGTGAGACCTCCGGAAACACCATATATTTT. Translation gives CASSETSGNTIYF.